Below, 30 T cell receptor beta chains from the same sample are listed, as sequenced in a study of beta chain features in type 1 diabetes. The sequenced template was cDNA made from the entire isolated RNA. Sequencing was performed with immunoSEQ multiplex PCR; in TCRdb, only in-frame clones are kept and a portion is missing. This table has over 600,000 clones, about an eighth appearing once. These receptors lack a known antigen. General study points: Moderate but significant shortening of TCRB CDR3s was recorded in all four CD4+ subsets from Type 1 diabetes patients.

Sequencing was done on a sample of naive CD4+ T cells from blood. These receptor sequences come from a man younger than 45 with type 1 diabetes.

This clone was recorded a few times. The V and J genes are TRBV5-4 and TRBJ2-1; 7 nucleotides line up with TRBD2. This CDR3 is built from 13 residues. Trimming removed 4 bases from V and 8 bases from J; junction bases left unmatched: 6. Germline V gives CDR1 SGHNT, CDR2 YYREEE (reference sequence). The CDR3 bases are TGTGCCAGCAGCCTGACTAGCTTTGATGAGCAGTTCTTC. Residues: CASSLTSFDEQFF.

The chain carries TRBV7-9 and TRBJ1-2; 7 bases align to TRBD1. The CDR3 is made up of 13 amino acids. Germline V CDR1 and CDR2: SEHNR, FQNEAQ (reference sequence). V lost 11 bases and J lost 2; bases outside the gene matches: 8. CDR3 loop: CAGGTAPNYGYTF. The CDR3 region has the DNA TGTGCCGGTGGGACAGCACCCAACTATGGCTACACCTTC.

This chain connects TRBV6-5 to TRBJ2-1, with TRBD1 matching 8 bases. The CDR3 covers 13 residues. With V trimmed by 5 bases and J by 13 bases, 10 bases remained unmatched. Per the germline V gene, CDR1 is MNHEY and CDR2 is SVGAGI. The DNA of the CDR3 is TGTGCCAGCAGTGACGACAGGGGCAGGCGCCAGTTCTTC. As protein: CASSDDRGRRQFF.

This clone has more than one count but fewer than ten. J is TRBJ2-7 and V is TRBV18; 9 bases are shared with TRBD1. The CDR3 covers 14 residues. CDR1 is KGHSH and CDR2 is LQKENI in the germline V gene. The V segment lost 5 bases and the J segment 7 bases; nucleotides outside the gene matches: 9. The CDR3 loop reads CASSWVQGAMEQYF. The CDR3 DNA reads TGTGCCAGCTCATGGGTACAGGGGGCGATGGAGCAGTACTTC. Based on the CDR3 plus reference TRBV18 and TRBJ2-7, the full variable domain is NAGVMQNPRHLVRRRGQEARLRCSPMKGHSHVYWYRQLPEEGLKFMVYLQKENIIDESGMPKERFSAEFPKEGPSILRIQQVVRGDSAAYFCASSWVQGAMEQYFGPGTRLTVT.

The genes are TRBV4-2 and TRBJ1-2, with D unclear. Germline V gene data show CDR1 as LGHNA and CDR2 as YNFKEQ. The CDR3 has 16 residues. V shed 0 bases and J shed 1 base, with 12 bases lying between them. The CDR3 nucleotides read TGTGCCAGCAGCCAAGATTACGGGGAGCGTAACTATGGCTACACCTTC. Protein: CASSQDYGERNYGYTF.

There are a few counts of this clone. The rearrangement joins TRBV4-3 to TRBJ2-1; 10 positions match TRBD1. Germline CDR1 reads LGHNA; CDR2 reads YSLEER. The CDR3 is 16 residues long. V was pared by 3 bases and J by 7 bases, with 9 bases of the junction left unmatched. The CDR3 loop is CASSHSDRGRLNEQFF. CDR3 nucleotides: TGCGCCAGCAGCCACTCTGACAGGGGGCGTTTAAATGAGCAGTTCTTC.

The DNA for the CDR3 is TGCGCCAGCAGCCAAGAAGGCAGAGATAACTATGGCTACACCTTC. Its translation: CASSQEGRDNYGYTF. The chain couples TRBV4-3 to TRBJ1-2; no reliable D call. The CDR3 consists of 15 residues. Germline V gene lookup returns CDR1 LGHNA and CDR2 YSLEER. Between the trimmed V and J ends, which lost 0 bases and 1 base, there was a span of 9 bases.

The CDR3 nucleotides are TGTGCCAGCAGCTCACAGGGGCTGGCGCAGTTCTTC. This translates into CASSSQGLAQFF. This chain uses TRBV7-2 with TRBJ2-1; 7 positions match TRBD1. J gave up 12 bases and V 4 bases, and 6 bases lay outside the gene matches. The CDR3 is 12 amino acids. The germline CDR1 and CDR2 sequences are SGHTA and FQGNSA.

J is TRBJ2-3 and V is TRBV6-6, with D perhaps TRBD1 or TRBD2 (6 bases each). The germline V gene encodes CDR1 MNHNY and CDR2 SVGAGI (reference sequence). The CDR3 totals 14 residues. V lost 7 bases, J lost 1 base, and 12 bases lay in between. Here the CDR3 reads CASTLRGGTDTQYF. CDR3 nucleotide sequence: TGTGCCAGCACCCTAAGGGGGGGCACAGATACGCAGTATTTT.

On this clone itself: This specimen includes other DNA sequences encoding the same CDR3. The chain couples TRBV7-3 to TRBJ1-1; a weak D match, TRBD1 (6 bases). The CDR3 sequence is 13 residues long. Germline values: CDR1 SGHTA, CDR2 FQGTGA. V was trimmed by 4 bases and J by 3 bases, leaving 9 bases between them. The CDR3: CASSSQGDTEAFF. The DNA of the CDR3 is TGTGCCAGCAGCTCACAGGGAGACACTGAAGCTTTCTTT.

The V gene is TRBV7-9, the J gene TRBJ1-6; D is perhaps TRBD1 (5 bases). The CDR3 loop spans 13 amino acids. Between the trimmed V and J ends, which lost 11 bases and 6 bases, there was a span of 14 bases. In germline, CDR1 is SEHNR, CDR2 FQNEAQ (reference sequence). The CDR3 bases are TGTGCCTGGGAGACAGTGGCTAATTCACCCCTCCACTTT. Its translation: CAWETVANSPLHF.

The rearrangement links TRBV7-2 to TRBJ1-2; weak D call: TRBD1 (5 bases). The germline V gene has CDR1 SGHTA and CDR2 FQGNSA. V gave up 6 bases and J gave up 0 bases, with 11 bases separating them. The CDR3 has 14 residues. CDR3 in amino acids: CASRRQPANYGYTF. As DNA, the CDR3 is TGTGCCAGCAGACGACAGCCCGCTAACTATGGCTACACCTTC.

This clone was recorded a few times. The CDR3 nucleotides read TGTGCCAGCAGCCTCACACCGTCGGAGCAGTACTTC. It translates to CASSLTPSEQYF. The J gene is TRBJ2-7, the V gene TRBV7-2; D gene uncertain. In germline, CDR1 is SGHTA, CDR2 FQGNSA. The CDR3 has 12 amino acids. With 5 bases removed from V and 7 bases from J, the gap between germline ends came to 12 bases.

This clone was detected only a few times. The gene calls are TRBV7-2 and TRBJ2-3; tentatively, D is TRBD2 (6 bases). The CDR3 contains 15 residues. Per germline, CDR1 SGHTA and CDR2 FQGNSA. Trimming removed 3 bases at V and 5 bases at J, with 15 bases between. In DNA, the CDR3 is TGTGCCAGCAGCTTTGGTTTGCGGGGCGGAGATACGCAGTATTTT. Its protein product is CASSFGLRGGDTQYF.

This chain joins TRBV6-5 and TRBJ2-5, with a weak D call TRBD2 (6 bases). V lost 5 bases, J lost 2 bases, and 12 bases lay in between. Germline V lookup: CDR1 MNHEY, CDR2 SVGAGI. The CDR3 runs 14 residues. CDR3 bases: TGTGCCAGCAGTAAGGGACTTCTGCAAGAGACCCAGTACTTC. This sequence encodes CASSKGLLQETQYF.

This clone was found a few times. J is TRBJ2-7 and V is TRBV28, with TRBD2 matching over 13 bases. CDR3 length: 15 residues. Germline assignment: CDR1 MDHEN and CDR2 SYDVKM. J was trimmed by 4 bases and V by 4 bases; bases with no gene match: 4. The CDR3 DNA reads TGTGCCAGCAGTTCGCTGGGACTAGCGGGGTACGAGCAGTACTTC. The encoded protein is CASSSLGLAGYEQYF. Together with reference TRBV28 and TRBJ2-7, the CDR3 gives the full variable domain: DVKVTQSSRYLVKRTGEKVFLECVQDMDHENMFWYRQDPGLGLRLIYFSYDVKMKEKGDIPEGYSVSREKKERFSLILESASTNQTSMYLCASSSLGLAGYEQYFGPGTRLTVT.

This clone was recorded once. CDR3 nucleotide sequence: TGTGCCAGCAGGCAGCGGGGGGGCGTGGAGACCCAGTACTTC. It specifies CASRQRGGVETQYF. The chain employs TRBV6-5 and TRBJ2-5; 10 bases match TRBD2. CDR1 MNHEY and CDR2 SVGAGI come from the germline V gene. The CDR3 is 14 amino acids. J gave up 5 bases and V 6 bases, and 6 bases lay outside the gene matches.

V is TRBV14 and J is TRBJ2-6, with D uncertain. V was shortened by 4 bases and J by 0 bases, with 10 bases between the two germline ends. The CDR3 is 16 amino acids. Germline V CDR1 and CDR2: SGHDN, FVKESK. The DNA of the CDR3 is TGTGCCAGCAGCCCCCCCAGTGTCTCTGGGGCCAACGTCCTGACTTTC. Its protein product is CASSPPSVSGANVLTF.

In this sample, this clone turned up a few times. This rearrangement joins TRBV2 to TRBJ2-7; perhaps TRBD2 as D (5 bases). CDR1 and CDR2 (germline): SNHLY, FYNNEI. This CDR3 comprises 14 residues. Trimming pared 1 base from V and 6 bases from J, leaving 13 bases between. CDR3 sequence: CASSEESSSGEQYF. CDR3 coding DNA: TGTGCCAGCAGTGAAGAATCCTCGAGCGGCGAGCAGTACTTC.

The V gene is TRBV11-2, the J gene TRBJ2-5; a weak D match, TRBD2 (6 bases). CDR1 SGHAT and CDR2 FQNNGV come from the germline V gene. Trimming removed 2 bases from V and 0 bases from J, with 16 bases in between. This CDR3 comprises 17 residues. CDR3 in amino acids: CASSLLGAGKYQETQYF. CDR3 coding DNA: TGTGCCAGCAGCTTACTGGGCGCGGGAAAGTACCAAGAGACCCAGTACTTC.

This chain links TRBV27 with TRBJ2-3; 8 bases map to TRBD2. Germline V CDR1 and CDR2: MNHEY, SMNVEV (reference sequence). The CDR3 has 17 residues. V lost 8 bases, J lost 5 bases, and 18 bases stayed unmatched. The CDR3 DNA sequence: TGTGCCAGCCCCACCCCACGGCGGGGGGCGCAGGGAGATACGCAGTATTTT. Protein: CASPTPRRGAQGDTQYF.

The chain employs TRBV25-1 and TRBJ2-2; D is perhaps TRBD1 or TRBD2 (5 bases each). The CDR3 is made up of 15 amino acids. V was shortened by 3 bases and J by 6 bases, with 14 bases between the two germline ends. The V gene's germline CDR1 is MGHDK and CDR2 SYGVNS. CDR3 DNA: TGTGCCAGCAGTGATCCTGGGGGAGCGTCCGGGGAGCTGTTTTTT. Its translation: CASSDPGGASGELFF.

The CDR3 DNA follows: TGTGCCAGCAGCTTACGGCAGAGTTCTAGCACAGATACGCAGTATTTT. Translation gives CASSLRQSSSTDTQYF. This chain links TRBV7-2 with TRBJ2-3; D not resolved. This CDR3 is built from 16 residues. Trimming removed 2 bases from V and 0 bases from J, with 12 bases in between. Germline V CDR1 and CDR2: SGHTA, FQGNSA.

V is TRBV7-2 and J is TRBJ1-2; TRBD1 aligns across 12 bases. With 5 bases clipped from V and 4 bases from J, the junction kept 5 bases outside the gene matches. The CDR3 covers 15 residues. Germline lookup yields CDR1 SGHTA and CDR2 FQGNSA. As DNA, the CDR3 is TGTGCCAGCAGCCAAGGGACAGGGGGCTCCTATGGCTACACCTTC. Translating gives CASSQGTGGSYGYTF.

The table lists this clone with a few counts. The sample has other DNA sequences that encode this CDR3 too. CDR3 nucleotide sequence: TGCGCCAGCAGCACAGGAGGCACAGATACGCAGTATTTT. This encodes CASSTGGTDTQYF. This rearrangement joins TRBV5-1 to TRBJ2-3; tentatively, D is TRBD1 (5 bases). Trimming took 4 bases from V and 1 from J, leaving 7 bases between them. The CDR3 has 13 amino acids. Germline CDR1 SGHRS, CDR2 YFSETQ.

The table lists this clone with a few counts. DNA for the CDR3: TGTGCCAGCAGCCCAGGGACGACGAGTGAAGCTTTCTTT. Protein: CASSPGTTSEAFF. The V gene is TRBV7-9, the J gene TRBJ1-1; maybe TRBD1 (5 bases). The CDR3 runs to 13 residues. The ends were cut back, 5 bases at V and 7 bases at J, with 14 bases in the middle. Looked up from germline, CDR1 is SEHNR and CDR2 is FQNEAQ (reference sequence).

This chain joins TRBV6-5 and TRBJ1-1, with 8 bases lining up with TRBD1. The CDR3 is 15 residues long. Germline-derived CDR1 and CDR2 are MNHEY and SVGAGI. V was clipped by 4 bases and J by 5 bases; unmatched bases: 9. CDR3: CASSSRQGARTEAFF. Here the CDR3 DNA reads TGTGCCAGCAGTTCACGCCAGGGGGCACGGACTGAAGCTTTCTTT.

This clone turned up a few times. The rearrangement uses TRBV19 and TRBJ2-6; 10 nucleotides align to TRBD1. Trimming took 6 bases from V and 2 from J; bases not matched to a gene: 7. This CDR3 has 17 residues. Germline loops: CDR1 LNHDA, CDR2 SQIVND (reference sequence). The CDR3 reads CASSTGTGVAGANVLTF. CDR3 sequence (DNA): TGTGCCAGTAGCACCGGGACAGGGGTTGCTGGGGCCAACGTCCTGACTTTC.

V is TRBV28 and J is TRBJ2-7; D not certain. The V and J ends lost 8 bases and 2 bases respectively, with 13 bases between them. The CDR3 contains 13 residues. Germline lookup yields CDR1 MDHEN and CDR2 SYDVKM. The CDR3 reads CASCPGQPYEQYF. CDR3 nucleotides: TGTGCCAGCTGCCCAGGCCAGCCCTACGAGCAGTACTTC.

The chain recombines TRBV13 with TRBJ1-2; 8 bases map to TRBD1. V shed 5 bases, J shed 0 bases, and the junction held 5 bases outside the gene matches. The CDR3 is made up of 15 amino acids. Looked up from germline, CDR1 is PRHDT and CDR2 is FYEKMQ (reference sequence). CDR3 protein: CASSPGQGANYGYTF. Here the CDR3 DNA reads TGTGCCAGCAGCCCCGGACAGGGAGCTAACTATGGCTACACCTTC. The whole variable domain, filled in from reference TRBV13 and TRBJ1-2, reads AAGVIQSPRHLIKEKRETATLKCYPIPRHDTVYWYQQGPGQDPQFLISFYEKMQSDKGSIPDRFSAQQFSDYHSELNMSSLELGDSALYFCASSPGQGANYGYTFGSGTRLTVV.